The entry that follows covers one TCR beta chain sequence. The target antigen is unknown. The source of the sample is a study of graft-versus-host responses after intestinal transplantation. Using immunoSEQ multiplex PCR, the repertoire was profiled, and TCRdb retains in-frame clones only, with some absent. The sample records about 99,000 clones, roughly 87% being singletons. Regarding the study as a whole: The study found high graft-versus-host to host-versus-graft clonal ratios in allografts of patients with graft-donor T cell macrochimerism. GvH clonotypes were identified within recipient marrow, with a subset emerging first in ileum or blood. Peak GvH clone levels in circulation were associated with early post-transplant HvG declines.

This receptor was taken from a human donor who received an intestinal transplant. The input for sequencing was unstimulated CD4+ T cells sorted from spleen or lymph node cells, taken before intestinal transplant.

CDR3 sequence: CASSGQGRDGYTF. DNA for the CDR3: TGTGCCAGCAGTGGACAGGGAAGGGATGGCTACACCTTC. V gene TRBV2 combines with J gene TRBJ1-2; 7 nucleotides agree with TRBD1. The trim removed 4 bases at V and 6 bases at J, leaving 5 bases unmatched. Germline CDR1 and CDR2: SNHLY and FYNNEI. CDR3 length: 13 residues.